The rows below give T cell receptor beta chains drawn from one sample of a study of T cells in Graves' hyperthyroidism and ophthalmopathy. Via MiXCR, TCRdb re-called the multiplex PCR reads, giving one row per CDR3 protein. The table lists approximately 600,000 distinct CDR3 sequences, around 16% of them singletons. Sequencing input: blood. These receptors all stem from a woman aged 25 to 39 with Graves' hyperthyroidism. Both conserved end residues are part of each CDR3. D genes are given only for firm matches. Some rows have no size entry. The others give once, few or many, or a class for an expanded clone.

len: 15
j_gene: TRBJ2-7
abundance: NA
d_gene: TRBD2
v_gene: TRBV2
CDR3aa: CASSEMQRDLHEQYF
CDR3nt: TGTGCCAGCAGTGAAATGCAGCGGGATCTCCACGAGCAGTACTTC

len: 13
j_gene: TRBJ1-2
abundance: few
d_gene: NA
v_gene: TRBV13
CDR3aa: CASSLAEIYGYTF
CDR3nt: TGTGCCAGCAGCTTAGCAGAGATCTATGGCTACACCTTC

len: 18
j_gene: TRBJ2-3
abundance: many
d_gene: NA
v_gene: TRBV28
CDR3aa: CASSLIGGGTFSTDTQYF
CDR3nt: TGTGCCAGCAGTTTAATTGGCGGAGGGACCTTTAGCACAGATACGCAGTATTTT

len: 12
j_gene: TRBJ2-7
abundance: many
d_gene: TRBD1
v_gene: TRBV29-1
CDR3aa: CSVQGSRGEQYF
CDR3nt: TGCAGCGTACAGGGGTCCCGCGGCGAGCAGTACTTC

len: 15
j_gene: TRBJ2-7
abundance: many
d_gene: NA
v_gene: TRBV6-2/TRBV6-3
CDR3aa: CASSTGFRGQRGQYF
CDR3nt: TGTGCCAGCAGTACGGGGTTTCGGGGACAGCGGGGGCAGTACTTC

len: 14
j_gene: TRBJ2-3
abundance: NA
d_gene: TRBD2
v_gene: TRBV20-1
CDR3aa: CSASMAGEADTQYF
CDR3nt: TGCAGTGCTAGTATGGCGGGAGAAGCAGATACGCAGTATTTT

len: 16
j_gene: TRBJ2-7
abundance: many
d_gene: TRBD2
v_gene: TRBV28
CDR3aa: CASSFPAGAPTYEQYF
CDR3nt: TGTGCCAGCAGTTTTCCGGCGGGAGCCCCTACCTACGAGCAGTACTTC

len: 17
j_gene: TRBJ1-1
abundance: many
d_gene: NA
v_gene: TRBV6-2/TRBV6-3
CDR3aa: CASRGLRQAGLGTEAFF
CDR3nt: TGTGCCAGCAGGGGTTTGCGGCAGGCGGGACTAGGCACTGAAGCTTTCTTT

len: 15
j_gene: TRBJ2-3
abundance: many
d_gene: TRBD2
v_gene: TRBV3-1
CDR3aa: CASSLSAGVADTQYF
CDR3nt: TGTGCCAGCAGCCTTAGCGCGGGAGTGGCAGATACGCAGTATTTT

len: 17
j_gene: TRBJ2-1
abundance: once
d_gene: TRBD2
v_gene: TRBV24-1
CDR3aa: CATSDVTSGYSYNEQFF
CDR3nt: TGTGCCACCAGTGACGTCACTAGCGGATACTCCTACAATGAGCAGTTCTTC

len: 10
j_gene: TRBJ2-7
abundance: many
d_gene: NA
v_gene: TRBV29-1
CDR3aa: CSVLSYEQYF
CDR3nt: TGCAGCGTCCTATCCTACGAGCAGTACTTC

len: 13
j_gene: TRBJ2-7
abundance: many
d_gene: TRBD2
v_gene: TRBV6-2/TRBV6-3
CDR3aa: CASIGTTSYEQYF
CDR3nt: TGTGCCAGCATTGGGACTACCTCCTACGAGCAGTACTTC

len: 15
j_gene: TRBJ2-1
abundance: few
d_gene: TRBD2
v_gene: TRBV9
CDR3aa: CASSHREGFVNEQFF
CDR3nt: TGTGCCAGCAGCCACCGGGAGGGCTTCGTTAATGAGCAGTTCTTC

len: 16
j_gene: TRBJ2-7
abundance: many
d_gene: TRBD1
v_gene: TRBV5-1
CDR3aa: CASSLGRDRVTYEQYF
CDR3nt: TGCGCCAGCAGCTTGGGCCGGGACAGGGTAACCTACGAGCAGTACTTC

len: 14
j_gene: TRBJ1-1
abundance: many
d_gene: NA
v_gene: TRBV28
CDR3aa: CASSFRGTNTEAFF
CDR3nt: TGTGCCAGCAGTTTTCGGGGCACGAACACTGAAGCTTTCTTT

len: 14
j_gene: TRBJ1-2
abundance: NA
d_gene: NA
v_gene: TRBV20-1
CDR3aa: CSATYTSTPYGYTF
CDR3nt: TGCAGTGCTACGTACACATCTACCCCCTATGGCTACACCTTC

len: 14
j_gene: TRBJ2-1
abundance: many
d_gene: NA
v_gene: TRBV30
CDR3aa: CAWSVTERHNEQFF
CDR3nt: TGTGCCTGGAGTGTAACGGAGAGACACAATGAGCAGTTCTTC

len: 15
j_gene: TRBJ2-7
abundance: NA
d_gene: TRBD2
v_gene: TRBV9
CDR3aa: CASSGGTSGLYEQYF
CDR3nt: TGTGCCAGCAGCGGCGGGACTAGCGGTCTCTACGAGCAGTACTTC

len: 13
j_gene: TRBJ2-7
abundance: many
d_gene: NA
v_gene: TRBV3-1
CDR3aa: CASSQDRAYEQYF
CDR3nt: TGTGCCAGCAGCCAAGATAGGGCCTACGAGCAGTACTTC

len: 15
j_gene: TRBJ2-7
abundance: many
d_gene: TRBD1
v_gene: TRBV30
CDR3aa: CAWAPPGQGAYEQYF
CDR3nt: TGTGCCTGGGCACCCCCGGGACAGGGGGCCTACGAGCAGTACTTC

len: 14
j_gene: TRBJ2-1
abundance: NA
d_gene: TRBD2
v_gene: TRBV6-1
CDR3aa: CASSGLAVYNEQFF
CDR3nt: TGTGCCAGCAGTGGCCTAGCGGTCTACAATGAGCAGTTCTTC

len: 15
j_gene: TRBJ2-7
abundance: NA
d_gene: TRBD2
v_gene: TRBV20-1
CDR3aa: CSAKATSGSSYEQYF
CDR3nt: TGCAGTGCTAAAGCGACTAGCGGGAGCTCCTACGAGCAGTACTTC

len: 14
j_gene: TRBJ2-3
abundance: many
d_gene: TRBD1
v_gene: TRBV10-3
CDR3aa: CATGDRANTDTQYF
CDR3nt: TGTGCCACTGGGGACAGGGCTAACACAGATACGCAGTATTTT

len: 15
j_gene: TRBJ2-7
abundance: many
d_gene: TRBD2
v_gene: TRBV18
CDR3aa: CASSSASGLPYEQYF
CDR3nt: TGTGCCAGCTCATCGGCTAGCGGGTTACCCTACGAGCAGTACTTC

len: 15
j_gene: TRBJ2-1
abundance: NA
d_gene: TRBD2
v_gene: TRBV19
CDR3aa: CASSIPGGIYNEQFF
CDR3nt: TGTGCCAGTAGTATTCCCGGGGGGATATACAATGAGCAGTTCTTC